These T cell receptor beta chains were read from a single sample in a study of early T cells in non-severe SARS-CoV-2 infection. One entry per CDR3 protein results from TCRdb running MiXCR on the 5' RACE reads. This table holds tens of thousands of distinct CDR3 sequences, 9.5% to 15% found once. Sequenced sample: whole blood. All receptors come from an adult who was a healthcare worker with PCR-confirmed SARS-CoV-2 infection or an uninfected control (not recorded which). CDR3s include the opening cysteine and the closing phenylalanine or tryptophan. A D gene is named only where the DNA matches it firmly. Clone size is not always given. Where it is, it says once, few, many or a class for expanded clones.

d_call	clone_size	j_call	v_call	cdr3_nt	cdr3_aa
-	once	TRBJ2-1	TRBV7-2	TGTGCCAGCAGTTTTGTGGTCTATGAGCAGTTCTTC	CASSFVVYEQFF
-	many	TRBJ2-7	TRBV5-1	TGCGCCAGCAGCCTTTTTGGCGGGACCTACGAGCAGTACTTC	CASSLFGGTYEQYF
-	many	TRBJ1-6	TRBV5-1	TGCGCCAGCAGCTGGATCCCCCTTTTGACAGCCTCCTATAATTCACCCCTCCACTTT	CASSWIPLLTASYNSPLHF
-	-	TRBJ2-1	TRBV4-2	TGTGCCAGCAGCCAAGAAGGTCTAGGCTCCTACAATGAGCAGTTCTTC	CASSQEGLGSYNEQFF
TRBD1	-	TRBJ2-6	TRBV6-1	TGTGCCAGCAGTGGCCGGGACAGGGTATCTTCTGGGGCCAACGTCCCGACTTTC	CASSGRDRVSSGANVPTF
-	many	TRBJ2-1	TRBV27	TGTGCCAGCAGTCCGCCGTCGCGGCTTGAGCAGTTCTTC	CASSPPSRLEQFF
TRBD2	many	TRBJ2-5	TRBV2	TGTGCCAGCAGCCGGACTAGCGGCCAAGAGACCCAGTACTTC	CASSRTSGQETQYF
-	-	TRBJ2-7	TRBV9	TGTGCCAGCAGCGTAAGGTCCGACTCCTACGAGCAGTACTTC	CASSVRSDSYEQYF
-	-	TRBJ2-4	TRBV28	TGTGCCAGCAGTCCCGGGGCAGGACTATTAAACATTCAGTACTTC	CASSPGAGLLNIQYF
-	-	TRBJ2-1	TRBV29-1	TGCAGCGTCTCCCGCGGGTCCTACAATGAGCAGTTCTTC	CSVSRGSYNEQFF
-	once	TRBJ1-2	TRBV4-1	TGCGCCAGCAGCCAAGTATTACAGAACCTAAATGGCTACACCTTC	CASSQVLQNLNGYTF
-	many	TRBJ1-5	TRBV10-3	TGTGCCATCAGTGCGGACGGTGATCAGCCCCAGCATTTT	CAISADGDQPQHF
-	many	TRBJ2-1	TRBV29-1	TGCAGCGCCTCAGGGATGGGCAATGAGCAGTTCTTC	CSASGMGNEQFF
-	few	TRBJ2-1	TRBV5-6	TGTGCCAGCAGCTTGGAGGGGGGAGAGATCTACAATGAGCAGTTCTTC	CASSLEGGEIYNEQFF
TRBD1	few	TRBJ2-3	TRBV18	TGTGCCAGCTCACTAAGTGACAGGGGGTCCGATACGCAGTATTTT	CASSLSDRGSDTQYF
TRBD1	many	TRBJ2-2	TRBV20-1	TGCAGTGCTAAACAGGGGGCGAACACCGGGGAGCTGTTTTTT	CSAKQGANTGELFF
-	-	TRBJ2-6	TRBV28	TGTGCCAGTTGGACAGCCGGGGCCAACGTCCTGACTTTC	CASWTAGANVLTF
-	-	TRBJ2-5	TRBV7-9	TGTGCCAGCAGCTCTACTGGGGACCAGTACTTC	CASSSTGDQYF
TRBD2	few	TRBJ2-2	TRBV19	TGTGCCAGTAGTAGAGCGGGAACGGGCACCGGGGAGCTGTTTTTT	CASSRAGTGTGELFF
-	-	TRBJ2-3	TRBV3-1	TGTGCCAGCAGCCAAGCAGATACGCAGTATTTT	CASSQADTQYF
TRBD2	-	TRBJ2-7	TRBV28	TGTGCCAGCAGCCAACGTCCCAGCGGGACCACCGTCCACGAGCAGTACTTC	CASSQRPSGTTVHEQYF
-	many	TRBJ2-1	TRBV6-5	TGTGCCAGCAGTTACTCCGAGACAGACTACAATGAGCAGTTCTTC	CASSYSETDYNEQFF
-	-	TRBJ1-2	TRBV5-5	TGTGCCAGCAGCGCCAAAGCGGGACCGCCCTATGGCTACACCTTC	CASSAKAGPPYGYTF
TRBD1	-	TRBJ2-5	TRBV28	TGTGCCAGCAGCCTCACAGGGGTGGGAGAGACCCAGTACTTC	CASSLTGVGETQYF
-	many	TRBJ2-2	TRBV11-2	TGTGCCAGCAGGGGGATGAGGACCCAAGTGGGGGAGCTGTTTTTT	CASRGMRTQVGELFF
-	-	TRBJ2-3	TRBV18	TGTGCCAGCTCACCAGGTACAGGTCGCACAGATACGCAGTATTTT	CASSPGTGRTDTQYF
-	-	TRBJ2-3	TRBV29-1	TGCAGCGTGCGGGACCCCAGGGTAGATACGCAGTATTTT	CSVRDPRVDTQYF
TRBD2	-	TRBJ2-3	TRBV9	TGTGCCAGCAGCCCCTTAGCGGGGAGCACAGATACGCAGTATTTT	CASSPLAGSTDTQYF
-	many	TRBJ1-1	TRBV5-6	TGTGCCAGCAGCTTGCCCGGGAACACTGAAGCTTTCTTT	CASSLPGNTEAFF
-	many	TRBJ2-5	TRBV2	TGTGCCAGCAGTGAAAATATGGTCGAGACCCAGTACTTC	CASSENMVETQYF
TRBD2	few	TRBJ2-1	TRBV5-6	TGTGCCAGCAGCTTGGGAGGAGCGGGAGGGAAGAATGAGCAGTTCTTC	CASSLGGAGGKNEQFF
TRBD2	few	TRBJ2-1	TRBV20-1	TGCTCTCCACGACTAGCGGGAGCCAATGAGCAGTTCTTC	CSPRLAGANEQFF
-	few	TRBJ1-1	TRBV7-2	TGTGCCAGCAGCCGGTCCCCGGGTGAAGCTTTCTTT	CASSRSPGEAFF
TRBD1	many	TRBJ1-5	TRBV7-6	TGTGCCAGCAGCTCAGAACCGGGACAGGGCAATCAGCCCCAGCATTTT	CASSSEPGQGNQPQHF
TRBD1	many	TRBJ2-5	TRBV29-1	TGCAGCGTAGACAGGGGGCGGGAGACCCAGTACTTC	CSVDRGRETQYF
-	-	TRBJ1-2	TRBV6-5	TGTGCCAGCAGTTACGGGGGACCGATCAACTATGGCTACACCTTC	CASSYGGPINYGYTF
-	few	TRBJ1-3	TRBV7-6	TGTGCCAGCAGCGTGAACAGGGCTGGAAACACCATATATTTT	CASSVNRAGNTIYF
-	-	TRBJ1-5	TRBV12-3/TRBV12-4	TGTGCCAGCAGTTTAGATTATAGCAATCAGCCCCAGCATTTT	CASSLDYSNQPQHF
-	-	TRBJ1-6	TRBV28	TGTGCCAGCAGTCCCCCCTTAGACCCCCTCCACTTT	CASSPPLDPLHF
-	few	TRBJ1-4	TRBV11-2	TGTGCCAGCAGCTCCGCCCCGGCGGGAAATGAAAAACTGTTTTTT	CASSSAPAGNEKLFF
-	many	TRBJ1-1	TRBV29-1	TGCAGCGTTGAGGCTCACCTCACTGAAGCTTTCTTT	CSVEAHLTEAFF
-	many	TRBJ1-4	TRBV5-8	TGTGCCAGCAGCTTATATCGGGGGACACTTAATGAAAAACTGTTTTTT	CASSLYRGTLNEKLFF
TRBD1	many	TRBJ2-3	TRBV5-8	TGTGCCAGCAGCTTGGGGACAGGCACTTTCACAGATACGCAGTATTTT	CASSLGTGTFTDTQYF
TRBD1	-	TRBJ1-5	TRBV6-5	TGTGCCAGCAGTTCGACAGGGGGGAACCAGCCCCAGCATTTT	CASSSTGGNQPQHF
-	many	TRBJ2-7	TRBV6-9	TGTGCCAGCAGACGCGGGACAGACTCCTACGAGCAGTACTTC	CASRRGTDSYEQYF
-	-	TRBJ2-1	TRBV6-6	TGTGCCAGCAGTTTAGGGGCCCCAGGCAATGAGCAGTTCTTC	CASSLGAPGNEQFF
TRBD1	many	TRBJ2-1	TRBV7-8	TGTGCCAGCAGCTTACGACAGGGTGTGTCCTACAATGAGCAGTTCTTC	CASSLRQGVSYNEQFF
TRBD1	many	TRBJ1-2	TRBV5-5	TGTGCCAGCAGCTCCGGACAGGGGAGCTACACCTTC	CASSSGQGSYTF